This TCR beta chain was captured in a study of blood T cell repertoires in COVID-19. This clone was observed a single time. Method: immunoSEQ multiplex PCR; TCRdb's copy keeps in-frame clones and lacks some. The table includes roughly 450,000 clones, 90% detected once. This CDR3 spans 14 amino acids. Germline values: CDR1 MNHEY, CDR2 SVGAGI. With 7 bases removed from V and 3 bases from J, the gap between germline ends came to 15 bases. This rearrangement joins TRBV6-5 to TRBJ2-5; D is possibly TRBD1 (6 bases). The clonotype originates from a man aged 18 to 30 who had recovered from COVID-19. The sample consisted of PBMCs or T cells enriched from blood (not recorded which). CDR3 DNA sequence: TGTGCCAGCACTTCAGGGGTTTGGGAAGAGACCCAGTACTTC. Encoded protein: CASTSGVWEETQYF.